The entry below gives a single TCR beta chain sequence along with its context. Its antigen remains unidentified. Here immunoSEQ multiplex PCR was the method, and the copy in TCRdb shows in-frame clones only, minus some. The repertoire includes about 97,000 clones, 80% to 95% of them detected once, and 16% sits in the top ten. This sample is part of a study of graft-versus-host responses after intestinal transplantation. Overall study findings and caveats: Detection of GvH clones occurred in recipient marrow, and some had their first appearance in ileum or blood.

Germline lookup yields CDR1 SGHTA and CDR2 FQGNSA. The J segment lost 5 bases and the V segment lost 3 bases, leaving 3 bases of the junction unmatched. CDR3 length: 13 residues. Specimen: PBMCs, collected around 450 days after intestinal transplant. The TCR was taken from a human patient who received an intestinal transplant, so some T cells may come from the graft donor. V and J are TRBV7-2 and TRBJ2-5, with TRBD2 identical over 7 bases. CDR3 in amino acids: CASSLVGGETQYF. The DNA for the CDR3 is TGTGCCAGCAGCTTGGTCGGGGGGGAGACCCAGTACTTC. The full variable domain, its missing parts supplied by reference TRBV7-2 and TRBJ2-5, is GAGVSQSPSNKVTEKGKDVELRCDPISGHTALYWYRQSLGQGLEFLIYFQGNSAPDKSGLPSDRFSAERTGGSVSTLTIQRTQQEDSAVYLCASSLVGGETQYFGPGTRLLVL.